This TCR beta chain was sequenced for a study of CD8 T cells in Susac syndrome. Points from the study as a whole: Repertoires of Susac syndrome CD4+ T cells lacked clonal expansion.

Details on this clonotype: The antigen is undetermined.

V shed 5 bases, J shed 3 bases, and the junction held 6 bases outside the gene matches. Germline V lookup: CDR1 DFQATT, CDR2 SNEGSKA (reference sequence). The length of the CDR3 is 13 residues. Reverse transcription of about 0.5 to 1 ug RNA was carried out with random hexamers. Amplification of TCR beta CDR3 across 54 Vbeta and 13 Jbeta was performed with immunoSEQ multiplex PCR. From the immunoSEQ multiplex PCR reads, TCRdb called clonotypes with MiXCR, one entry per CDR3 protein. This sample carries over 120,000 distinct CDR3 sequences, approximately 95% of them seen once, and the ten largest clones take 0.13% to 0.15%. CD8+ and CD4+ T cells from blood underwent TCR beta sequencing. TEMRA cells were enriched by FACS, while CD8+ and CD4+ T cells were obtained through a negative isolation that was performed magnetically.

This chain joins TRBV20-1 and TRBJ1-1, with 7 bases matching TRBD1. The receptor comes from a human donor with Susac syndrome. Sequencing used CD4+ T cells from PBMCs. The CDR3 reads CSADRQGHTEAFF. The CDR3 nucleotides are TGCAGTGCTGATCGACAGGGACACACTGAAGCTTTCTTT.